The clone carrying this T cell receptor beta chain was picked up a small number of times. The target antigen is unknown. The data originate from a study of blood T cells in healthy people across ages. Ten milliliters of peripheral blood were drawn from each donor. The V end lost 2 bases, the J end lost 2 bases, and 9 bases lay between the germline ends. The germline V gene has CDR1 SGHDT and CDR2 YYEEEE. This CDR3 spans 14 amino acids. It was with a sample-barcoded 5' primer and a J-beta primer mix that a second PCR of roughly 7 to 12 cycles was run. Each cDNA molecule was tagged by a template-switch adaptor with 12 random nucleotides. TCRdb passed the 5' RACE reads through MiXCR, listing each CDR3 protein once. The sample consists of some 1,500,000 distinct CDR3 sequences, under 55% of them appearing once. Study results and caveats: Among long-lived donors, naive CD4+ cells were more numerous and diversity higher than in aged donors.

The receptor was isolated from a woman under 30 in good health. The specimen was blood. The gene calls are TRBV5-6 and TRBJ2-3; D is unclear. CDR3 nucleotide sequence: TGTGCCAGCAGCTTATTCCTTCTCACAGATACGCAGTATTTT. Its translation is CASSLFLLTDTQYF.